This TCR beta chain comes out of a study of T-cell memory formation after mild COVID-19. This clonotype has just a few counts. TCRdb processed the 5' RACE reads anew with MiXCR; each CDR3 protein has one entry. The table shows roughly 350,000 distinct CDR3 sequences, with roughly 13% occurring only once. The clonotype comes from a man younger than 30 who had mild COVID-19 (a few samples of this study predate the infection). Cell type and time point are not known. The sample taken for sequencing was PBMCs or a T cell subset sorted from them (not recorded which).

DNA for the CDR3: TGTGCCAGCTCGGGCCTCGGGGAGCTGTTTTTT. Translating gives CASSGLGELFF. The rearrangement joins TRBV7-9 to TRBJ2-2; no firm D call. V was cut by 8 bases and J by 7 bases, with 8 bases left in between. The CDR3 has 11 amino acids. CDR1 and CDR2 from the germline V gene are SEHNR and FQNEAQ (reference sequence).